This T cell receptor beta chain was sequenced during a study of beta chain features in type 1 diabetes. Turning to this clone: Antigen: not known.

Whole-study findings and limits: All four CD4+ subsets of Type 1 diabetes patients contained TCRB CDR3s that were moderately but significantly shorter. The study notes PCR might favor shorter templates equally in patients and controls.

This CDR3 comprises 16 residues. The ends lost 5 bases at V and 6 bases at J; junction bases unmatched: 13. Per germline, CDR1 ENHRY and CDR2 SYGVKD. Markers CD45RO/CCR7/CD25/CD127/CD95/CD27 served to sort CD4+ naive, central memory, regulatory and stem cell-like memory cells. Populations isolated by sorting all had purity greater than 95%. What was sequenced were expressed TCRB transcripts, since all of the isolated RNA had been reverse transcribed. Produced via immunoSEQ multiplex PCR; TCRdb's table is partial and in-frame only. The sample lists some 330,000 clones, roughly 12% seen once, with 0.008% to 0.011% in the top ten.

The specimen was naive CD4+ T cells from blood. The receptor's source is a woman younger than 35 with type 1 diabetes. The chain employs TRBV10-3 and TRBJ1-1; 9 positions agree with TRBD1. CDR3 sequence (DNA): TGTGCCATCAGTTTTAGGGAGCCGGGACAGGGCTCTGAAGCTTTCTTT. Its protein product is CAISFREPGQGSEAFF.